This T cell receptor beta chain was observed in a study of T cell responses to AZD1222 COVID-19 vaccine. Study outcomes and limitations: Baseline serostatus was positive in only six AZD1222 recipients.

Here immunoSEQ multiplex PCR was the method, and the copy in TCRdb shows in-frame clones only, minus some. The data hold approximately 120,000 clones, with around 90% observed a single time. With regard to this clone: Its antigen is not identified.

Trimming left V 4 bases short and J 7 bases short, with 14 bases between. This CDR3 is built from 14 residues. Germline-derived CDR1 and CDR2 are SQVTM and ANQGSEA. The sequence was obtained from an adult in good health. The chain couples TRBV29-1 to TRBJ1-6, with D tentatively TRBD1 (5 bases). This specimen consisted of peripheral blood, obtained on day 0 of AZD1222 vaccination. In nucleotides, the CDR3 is TGCAGCGTTGGTCAGCGGGACGGAAATTCACCCCTCCACTTT. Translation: CSVGQRDGNSPLHF.